Listed below are T cell receptor beta chains from one sample, sequenced in a study of cytomegalovirus exposure and HLA in healthy donors. Only in-frame clones appear in the TCRdb table, and some are missing; sequencing was by immunoSEQ multiplex PCR. This repertoire shows about 200,000 clones, roughly four fifths found once; its top ten account for less than 2%. Sequencing was carried out using PBMCs. The receptors were sampled from a man between 25 and 39 years old in good health and CMV-seronegative. Both conserved end residues are part of each CDR3.

>TRBV28
CASSRGLAGVSTGELFF
>TRBV28
CASSLWRSTSNQPQHF
>TRBV19
CASSNRGPYEQYF
>TRBV7-2
CASSLTGGGRARETQYF
>TRBV9
CASSVVGQSDTQYF
>TRBV6-6
CASSPTQAEPQHF
>TRBV5-1
CASSSPGQGITGELFF
>TRBV27
CASSYSYRGPKGGYTF
>TRBV5-1
CASSKDNSYEQYF
>TRBV4-1
CASSQDPGPYEQYF
>TRBV28
CASSLAEYNSEKLFF
>TRBV29-1
CSVDRDRVDGYTF
>TRBV9
CASSNTAGLAGGPSTDTQYF
>TRBV11-2
CASSPSDRDSNQPQHF
>TRBV5-6
CASSSTTGLETQYF
>TRBV28
CASSLDRDSSYNSPLHF
>TRBV11-3
CASSLDQFEQFF
>TRBV19
CASSPYGTRGETQYF
>TRBV19
CASSLDRGRNQPQHF
>TRBV9
CASSPSGRAQETQYF
>TRBV19
CASSRRRQGPSTGELFF
>TRBV19
CASSIPSGRNPGELFF
>TRBV5-1
CASSPGSKAYEQYF
>TRBV27
CASSSGLAGLSYNEQFF
>TRBV10-3
CAISESDRGWWEQYF
>TRBV19
CASSTLGQGQHF
>TRBV9
CASSVGLDRGLDTQYF
>TRBV7-2
CASSPDTVDTIYF
>TRBV5-4
CASSPGIGGELFF
>TRBV25-1
CATTNPGGPNTGELFF
>TRBV4-2
CASSQTFRDEQFF
>TRBV27
CASRDGQSRTDTQYF
>TRBV6-5
CASSGTSYGYTF
>TRBV7-8
CASSLVGTDSQPQHF
>TRBV4-1
CASSQDSMTGISSGANVLTF
>TRBV2
CASRADSRSGYTF
>TRBV2
CASNEQGAGGYTF
>TRBV7-3
CASSSGLAGEQFF
>TRBV11-1
CASSFGTGTPTDTQYF
>TRBV9
CASSVGTDAYNEQFF
>TRBV2
CASMGRDRQETQYF
>TRBV28
CASRLTGLAGASGTGELFF
>TRBV27
CASSFGGSNPYEQYF
>TRBV6-6
CASSYSLAGNEQFF
>TRBV2
CASRLGLAGGDNEQFF
>TRBV6-5
CASSLLSSGNHGEQFF
>TRBV6-5
CASSSRTGNTEAFF
>TRBV6-1
CASSEAARSYEQYF
>TRBV10-3
CAIKGEGLGAYEQYF
>TRBV25-1
CASSGTGIFQPQHF
>TRBV7-6
CASSLAGGTSGSYETQYF
>TRBV6-1
CASSEVAGLSDTQYF